This TCR beta chain derives from a study of T cell repertoires in cytomegalovirus infection. Looking at the study overall: Through public TCR beta signatures, both CMV infection and matching HLA type were indicated.

This CDR3 has 12 amino acids. Germline CDR1 SGHVS, CDR2 FNYEAQ. Trimming took off 11 bases at V and 1 base at J, with 8 bases between the two ends. One entry per CDR3 protein, called by TCRdb with MiXCR from the reads. There are roughly 250,000 distinct CDR3 sequences in the sample; over 20% occur only once, and over 15% lies in the top ten. This clonotype was counted between two and nine times. Its antigen is unknown. Points from the study as a whole: CMV carriers with the relevant HLA were identified by cumulative public TCR beta family frequency.

The receptor was derived from a human donor in good health (CMV status not recorded). Some clones in this sample may be carry-over from other donors' samples. The chain links TRBV7-6 to TRBJ2-2; D unresolved. Sequencing input: CD8+ T cells from PBMCs. CDR3 residues: CAALLNTGELFF. CDR3 nucleotide sequence: TGTGCCGCCCTTCTGAACACCGGGGAGCTGTTTTTT.